This T cell receptor beta chain emerged from a study of T cell responses to AZD1222 COVID-19 vaccine (dated by TCRdb to about 2021). Regarding the complete study: Because spike-specific TCR depth and breadth did not differ between the two schedules, AZD1222 recipients who got a second dose at roughly 4 weeks were pooled with those who got a second dose at roughly 12 weeks. A total of 233 trial participants underwent TCR sequencing, of whom nearly 210 received two doses of AZD1222 and 26 received two doses of the MenACWY control vaccine. Trial participants were enrolled by age into subgroups of 18-55, 56-69 and 70-plus years, and around 140, 26 and 57 TCR-sequenced participants, respectively, were included in these subgroups.

The label giving this sample's time point can be read as: baseline before first vaccination. Vaccinee samples came from UK trials COV001 and COV002, including a single-blind randomized controlled phase 2/3 trial of AZD1222 (ChAdOx1 nCoV-19) in healthy adults. Trial participant PBMC samples were collected at day 0 and day 28 after the second dose for TCRbeta chain sequencing. V is shortened by 7 bases, J by 5 bases, and the region joining them spans 13 bases. The CDR3 runs 13 amino acids, cysteine and phenylalanine included. Of the read, only the CDR3 DNA is kept; its 39 bases are in frame from base 1. The germline V gene gives CDR1 as MNHEY and CDR2 as SVGAGI. The investigation overall reported the following: Nearly half of unique spike-specific TCRs reportedly recognized epitopes outside regions mutated in the B.1.351 and B.1.1.7 variants. After two AZD1222 doses, both the breadth and the depth of spike-specific TCRs were significantly higher than at day 0 and than in MenACWY recipients. Because no day 14 peak-response samples were available, the repertoires could be characterized only after the peak T cell response. The vaccine-associated CD4 TCRs covered the entire spike protein, and the dominant responses fell in regions 160-218 and 743-854. Most participants were white British and females outnumbered males, and the authors suggested that clonal diversity may have been underestimated. Only six AZD1222 recipients were SARS-CoV-2 seropositive at baseline, limiting conclusions about previously exposed vaccinees. In the small 56-69-year group, the increase in depth fell short of significance, most likely because of low power.

Of note for this clone: No cognate antigen has been identified for it. Base-call qualities are not available, and no considerably larger clone is one nucleotide away.

The CDR3 regions of human TCRbeta chains were subjected to immunosequencing. The published analysis was carried out like this. Repertoire TCRs were checked for matches against a reference library of SARS-CoV-2-specific TCRs that had been generated using the MIRA antigen-specificity platform. Breadth was defined as the fraction of unique TCRs that were SARS-CoV-2-associated. Depth was defined as the fraction of total T cells that were SARS-CoV-2-associated. Using the MIRA data, each spike-specific TCR was mapped to the spike region that the TCR reacts to and placed in a CD4 or CD8 class. Log10-transformed breadth and depth values were compared by one-way ANOVA with Sidak's multiple comparisons tests. TCRdb mirrors the immuneACCESS table, restricted to in-frame sequences. Some clones are absent from its copies; in checked studies, under half trace to an unresolved V gene, and the reason for the others is unknown. For V, J and clone size, that table is used; D and trimming come from the DNA. The sample table contains approximately 110,000 clones; only one count was recorded for 89% of them. The ten largest clonotypes hold nearly 4.5% of the sample.

This chain joins TRBV6-5 to TRBJ2-3; the best D guess is TRBD2, with 7 bases matching. Here the sequenced sample was peripheral blood, taken on day 0 of AZD1222 vaccination. The sequence came from an adult in good health. The DNA sequence reads TGTGCCAGCACTTCGGGGGGCAAAGATACGCAGTATTTT. It is translated as CASTSGGKDTQYF.